This T cell receptor (beta chain) was captured by sequencing in a study of blood T cell repertoires in COVID-19. Study information: The study drew acute and convalescent COVID-19 samples from the United States, Italy and Spain. Sample material is recorded as cDNA or gDNA derived from T cells, B-cell-depleted T cells, or PBMCs.

The method was immunoSEQ multiplex PCR; TCRdb's version includes in-frame clones alone and lacks a portion of them. The sample has under 35,000 clones, approximately 85% seen once. The length of the CDR3 is 15 residues. Germline V gives CDR1 LNHDA, CDR2 SQIVND (reference sequence). The trim removed 4 bases at V and 3 bases at J, leaving 2 bases unmatched. This TCR came from a human donor in a cohort sampled during active COVID-19. The V and J genes are TRBV19 and TRBJ2-1; 11 bases are shared with TRBD2. The sample taken for sequencing was peripheral blood. The DNA of the CDR3 is TGTGCCAGTAGTACTAGCGGGGGGTACTACAATGAGCAGTTCTTC. It specifies CASSTSGGYYNEQFF.